The present entry profiles one T cell receptor beta chain with its context. This entry comes from a study of blood T cell repertoires in COVID-19. Sequencing was performed with immunoSEQ multiplex PCR; in TCRdb, only in-frame clones are kept and a portion is missing. The sample lists around 300,000 clones, roughly 89% occurring once. Germline V gene data show CDR1 as DFQATT and CDR2 as SNEGSKA (reference sequence). The CDR3 spans 13 residues. V gave up 3 bases and J gave up 7 bases, with 15 bases separating them. This rearrangement joins TRBV20-1 to TRBJ1-1, with D tentatively TRBD1 (6 bases). The sequencing input was PBMCs or T cells enriched from blood (not recorded which). The TCR comes from a woman in her thirties or forties who had recovered from COVID-19. The chain's CDR3 is CSASSTGKLEAFF. For the CDR3, the DNA is TGCAGTGCTAGTTCAACAGGGAAACTTGAAGCTTTCTTT.